This is a list of T cell receptor beta chains from one sample in a study of long-term antiretroviral therapy in people with HIV. The table came from immunoSEQ multiplex PCR; TCRdb's copy has only in-frame clones and leaves some out. The sample lists about 33,000 clones, roughly 95% occurring once. The sequences come from unsorted PBMCs, collected 6.6 years after starting antiretroviral therapy. All receptors come from a man younger than 40 with HIV. Both conserved end residues are part of each CDR3. The D gene is left open where the match is weak.

j_gene | v_gene | d_gene | CDR3nt | CDR3aa
TRBJ2-7 | TRBV15 | - | TGTGCCACCAGCAGTGCACAGTCCTACGAGCAGTACTTC | CATSSAQSYEQYF
TRBJ2-3 | TRBV7-2 | TRBD2 | TGTGCCAGCAGCTGGACTAGCGGGGGGGCGGATACGCAGTATTTT | CASSWTSGGADTQYF
TRBJ1-1 | TRBV7-2 | - | TGTGCCAGCAGCTTAACCGGGCGAGAAGCTTTCTTT | CASSLTGREAFF
TRBJ2-7 | TRBV7-2 | TRBD2 | TGTGCCAGCAGCTTAGTACCTTTAGCGGGAGGCTACGAGCAGTACTTC | CASSLVPLAGGYEQYF
TRBJ2-2 | TRBV5-1 | TRBD1 | TGCGCCAGCCGGCAGGGGGCGCGCACCGGGGAGCTGTTTTTT | CASRQGARTGELFF
TRBJ1-3 | TRBV10-3 | - | TGTGCCATCAGGACCTCTTTTGGCCCAAAGGACACCATATATTTT | CAIRTSFGPKDTIYF
TRBJ2-7 | TRBV30 | - | TGTGCCTGGAGTGAGGGGGAGGGAATGTACGAGCAGTACTTC | CAWSEGEGMYEQYF
TRBJ2-3 | TRBV19 | - | TGTGCCAGTAGTAGTCTGCTTCTCGGAGCAGATACGCAGTATTTT | CASSSLLLGADTQYF
TRBJ1-4 | TRBV4-1 | - | TGCGCCAGCACCAGGGTCGGCTCAACTAATGAAAAACTGTTTTTT | CASTRVGSTNEKLFF
TRBJ1-5 | TRBV19 | - | TGTGCCAGTAGTATACGGAGACAGACCAATCAGCCCCAGCATTTT | CASSIRRQTNQPQHF
TRBJ2-7 | TRBV7-6 | TRBD2 | TGTGCCAGCAGCTGGGGGGGAGCCGGGTACGAGCAGTACTTC | CASSWGGAGYEQYF
TRBJ2-1 | TRBV15 | TRBD2 | TGTGCCACCAGCAGAGATCGCGGGGGGGCTAGGGAGGAGCAGTTCTTC | CATSRDRGGAREEQFF
TRBJ2-1 | TRBV7-2 | - | TGTGCCAGCAGCTTTGGTATAGATAGATCTGAGCAGTTCTTC | CASSFGIDRSEQFF
TRBJ1-5 | TRBV18 | - | TGTGCCAGCTCACCTAGAAAGGTCCTCCAGCCCCAGCATTTT | CASSPRKVLQPQHF
TRBJ1-1 | TRBV29-1 | - | TGCAGCGTACGGACGTTAGGGGGAGACGGTGAAGCTTTCTTT | CSVRTLGGDGEAFF
TRBJ1-2 | TRBV7-9 | - | TGTGCCAGCAGCTCAGTTGGGTCAGGCTACACCTTC | CASSSVGSGYTF
TRBJ2-3 | TRBV9 | TRBD1 | TGTGCCAGCAGCGGAGACAGGGCAGATACGCAGTATTTT | CASSGDRADTQYF
TRBJ2-3 | TRBV13 | - | TGTGCCAGCAGCTTAGGTCTAAGGAGAGATACGCAGTATTTT | CASSLGLRRDTQYF
TRBJ1-5 | TRBV6-6 | - | TGTGCCAGCAGCACAACCGGGACGAAGAATCAGCCCCAGCATTTT | CASSTTGTKNQPQHF
TRBJ2-3 | TRBV2 | - | TGTGCCAGCGATAAGACTGGAACTTTTACAGATACGCAGTATTTT | CASDKTGTFTDTQYF
TRBJ1-5 | TRBV27 | - | TGTGCCAGCACTGAAGACAGGACCCTTAATCAGCCCCAGCATTTT | CASTEDRTLNQPQHF